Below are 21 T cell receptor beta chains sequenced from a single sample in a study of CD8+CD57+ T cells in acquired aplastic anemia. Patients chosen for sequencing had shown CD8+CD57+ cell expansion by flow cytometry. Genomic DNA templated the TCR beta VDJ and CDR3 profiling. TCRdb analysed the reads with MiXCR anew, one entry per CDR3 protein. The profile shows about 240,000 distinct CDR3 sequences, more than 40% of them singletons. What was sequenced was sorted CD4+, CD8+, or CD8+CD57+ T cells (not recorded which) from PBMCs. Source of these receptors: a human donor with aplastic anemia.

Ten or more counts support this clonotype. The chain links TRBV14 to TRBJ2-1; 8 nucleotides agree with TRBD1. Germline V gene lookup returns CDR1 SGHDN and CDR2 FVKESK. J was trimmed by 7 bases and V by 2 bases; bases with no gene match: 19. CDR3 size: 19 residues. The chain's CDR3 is CASSQRSFRGRPPWNEQFF. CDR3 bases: TGTGCCAGCAGCCAACGCTCCTTCAGGGGGCGCCCCCCCTGGAATGAGCAGTTCTTC.

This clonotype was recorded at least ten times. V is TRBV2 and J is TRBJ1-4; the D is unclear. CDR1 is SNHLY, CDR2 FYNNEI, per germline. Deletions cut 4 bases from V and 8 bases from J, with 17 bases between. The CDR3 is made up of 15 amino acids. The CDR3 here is CASSVRHLTWEKLFF. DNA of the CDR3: TGTGCCAGCAGTGTTAGGCACCTAACCTGGGAAAAACTGTTTTTT.

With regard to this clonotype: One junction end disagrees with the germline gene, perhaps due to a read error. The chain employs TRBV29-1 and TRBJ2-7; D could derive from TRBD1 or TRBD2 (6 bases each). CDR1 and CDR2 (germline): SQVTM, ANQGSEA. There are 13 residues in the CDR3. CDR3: CNVEYREGGEQYF. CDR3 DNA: TGCAACGTTGAGTATCGGGAAGGGGGGGAGCAGTACTTC.

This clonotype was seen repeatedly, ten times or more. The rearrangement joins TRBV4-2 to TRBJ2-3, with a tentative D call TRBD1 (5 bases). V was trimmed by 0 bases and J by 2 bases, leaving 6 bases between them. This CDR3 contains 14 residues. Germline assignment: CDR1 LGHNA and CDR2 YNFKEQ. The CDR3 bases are TGTGCCAGCAGCCAAGAACAGGTCACAGATACGCAGTATTTT. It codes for CASSQEQVTDTQYF.

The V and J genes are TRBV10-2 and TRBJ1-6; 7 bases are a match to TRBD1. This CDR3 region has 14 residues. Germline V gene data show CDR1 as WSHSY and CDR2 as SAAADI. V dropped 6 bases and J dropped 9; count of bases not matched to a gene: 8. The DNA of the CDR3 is TGCGCCAGCAGCGGGGACAGATTAATTTCACCCCTCCACTTT. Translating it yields CASSGDRLISPLHF.

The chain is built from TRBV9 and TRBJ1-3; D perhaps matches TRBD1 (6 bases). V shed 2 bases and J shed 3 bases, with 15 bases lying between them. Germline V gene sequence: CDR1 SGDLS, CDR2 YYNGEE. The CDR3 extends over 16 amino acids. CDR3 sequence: CASSVGLGAHGNTIYF. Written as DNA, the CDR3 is TGTGCCAGCAGCGTCGGATTGGGGGCGCATGGAAACACCATATATTTT.

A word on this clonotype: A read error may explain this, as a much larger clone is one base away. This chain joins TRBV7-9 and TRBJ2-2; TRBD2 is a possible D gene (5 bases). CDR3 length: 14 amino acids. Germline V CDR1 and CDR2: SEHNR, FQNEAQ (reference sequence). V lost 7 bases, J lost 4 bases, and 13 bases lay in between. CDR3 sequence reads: CASNPPAGTGELFF. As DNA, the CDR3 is TGTGCCAGCAACCCCCCGGCGGGCACCGGGGAGCTGTTTTTT.

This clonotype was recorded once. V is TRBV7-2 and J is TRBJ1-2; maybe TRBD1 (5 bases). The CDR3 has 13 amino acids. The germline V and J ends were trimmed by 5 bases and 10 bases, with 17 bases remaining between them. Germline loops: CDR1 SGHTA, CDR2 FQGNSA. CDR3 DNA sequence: TGTGCCAGCAGCCAAGGGGAGGGCGGAATCTACACCTTC. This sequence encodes CASSQGEGGIYTF.

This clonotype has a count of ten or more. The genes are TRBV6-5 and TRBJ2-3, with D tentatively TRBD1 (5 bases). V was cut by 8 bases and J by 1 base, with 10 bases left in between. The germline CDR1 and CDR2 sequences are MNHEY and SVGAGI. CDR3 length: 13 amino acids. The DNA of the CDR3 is TGTGCCAGCGGCTGGGGCGGCACAGATACGCAGTATTTT. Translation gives CASGWGGTDTQYF.

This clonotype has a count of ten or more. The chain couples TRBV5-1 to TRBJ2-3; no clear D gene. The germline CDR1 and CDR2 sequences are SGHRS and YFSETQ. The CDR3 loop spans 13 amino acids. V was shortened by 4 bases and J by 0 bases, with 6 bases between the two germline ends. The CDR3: CASSPSSTDTQYF. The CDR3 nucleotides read TGCGCCAGCAGCCCCTCTAGCACAGATACGCAGTATTTT.

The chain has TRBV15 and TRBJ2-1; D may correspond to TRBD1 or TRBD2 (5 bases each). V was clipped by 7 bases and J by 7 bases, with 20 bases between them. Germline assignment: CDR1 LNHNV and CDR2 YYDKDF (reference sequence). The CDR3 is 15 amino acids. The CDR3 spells CATTPGRLLGNEQFF. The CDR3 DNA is TGTGCCACCACCCCGGGGCGCCTACTGGGGAATGAGCAGTTCTTC.

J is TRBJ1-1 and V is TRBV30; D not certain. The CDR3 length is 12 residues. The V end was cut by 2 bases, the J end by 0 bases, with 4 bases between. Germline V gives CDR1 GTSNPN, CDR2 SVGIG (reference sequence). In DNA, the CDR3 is TGTGCCTGGAGTTCCTTGAACACTGAAGCTTTCTTT. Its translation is CAWSSLNTEAFF.

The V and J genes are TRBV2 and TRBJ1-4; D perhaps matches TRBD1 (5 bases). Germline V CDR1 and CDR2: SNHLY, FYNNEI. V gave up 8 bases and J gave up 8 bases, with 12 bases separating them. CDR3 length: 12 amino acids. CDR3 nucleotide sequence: TGTGCCAGCGCCCAGCGGGGCGAAAAACTGTTTTTT. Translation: CASAQRGEKLFF.

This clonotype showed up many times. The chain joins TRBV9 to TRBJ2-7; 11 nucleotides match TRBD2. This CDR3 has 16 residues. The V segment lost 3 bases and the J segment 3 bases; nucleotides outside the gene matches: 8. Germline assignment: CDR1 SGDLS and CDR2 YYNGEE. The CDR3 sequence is CASSAYLTSGNYEQYF. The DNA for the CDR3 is TGTGCCAGCAGCGCCTACCTGACTAGCGGGAACTACGAGCAGTACTTC.

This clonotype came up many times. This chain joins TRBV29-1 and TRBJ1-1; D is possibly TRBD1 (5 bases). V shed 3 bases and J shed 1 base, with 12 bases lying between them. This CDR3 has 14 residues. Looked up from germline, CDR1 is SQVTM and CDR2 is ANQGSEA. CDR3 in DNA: TGCAGCGTTGATTATCGGCAGGGGAACACTGAAGCTTTCTTT. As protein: CSVDYRQGNTEAFF.

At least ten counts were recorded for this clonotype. This CDR3 is CASDLGGSYNEQFF. The CDR3 coding sequence is TGTGCCAGCGACCTGGGGGGATCCTACAATGAGCAGTTCTTC. This chain uses TRBV19 with TRBJ2-1; tentative D call: TRBD2 (6 bases). Trimming removed 9 bases at V and 1 base at J, with 13 bases between. CDR3 length: 14 residues. In germline, CDR1 is LNHDA, CDR2 SQIVND (reference sequence). Based on the CDR3 plus reference TRBV19 and TRBJ2-1, the full variable domain is DGGITQSPKYLFRKEGQNVTLSCEQNLNHDAMYWYRQDPGQGLRLIYYSQIVNDFQKGDIAEGYSVSREKKESFPLTVTSAQKNPTAFYLCASDLGGSYNEQFFGPGTRLTVL.

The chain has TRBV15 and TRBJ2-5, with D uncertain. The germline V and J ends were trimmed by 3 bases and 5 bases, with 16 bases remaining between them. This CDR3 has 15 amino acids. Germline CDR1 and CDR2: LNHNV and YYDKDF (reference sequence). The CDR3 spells CATSRDARTGETQYF. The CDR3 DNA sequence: TGTGCCACCAGCAGGGACGCAAGGACGGGTGAGACCCAGTACTTC.

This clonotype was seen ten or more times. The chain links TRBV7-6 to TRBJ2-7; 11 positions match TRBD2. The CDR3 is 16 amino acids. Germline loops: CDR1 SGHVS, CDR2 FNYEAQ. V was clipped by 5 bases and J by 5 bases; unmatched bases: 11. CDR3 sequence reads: CASSQFSGRAGDEQYF. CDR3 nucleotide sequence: TGTGCCAGCAGCCAGTTTAGCGGGAGGGCCGGTGACGAGCAGTACTTC. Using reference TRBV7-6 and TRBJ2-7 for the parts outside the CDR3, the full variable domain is GAGVSQSPRYKVTKRGQDVALRCDPISGHVSLYWYRQALGQGPEFLTYFNYEAQQDKSGLPNDRFSAERPEGSISTLTIQRTEQRDSAMYRCASSQFSGRAGDEQYFGPGTRLTVT.

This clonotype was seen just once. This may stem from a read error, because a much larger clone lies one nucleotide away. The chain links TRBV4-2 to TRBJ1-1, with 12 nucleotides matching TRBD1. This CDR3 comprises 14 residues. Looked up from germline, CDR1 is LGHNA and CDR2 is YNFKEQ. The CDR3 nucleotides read TGTGCCTGCAGCCAAGGGACAGGGGGCGCTGAAGCTTTCTTT. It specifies CACSQGTGGAEAFF.

The chain's CDR3 is CASSDRGNQPQHF. CDR3 DNA: TGTGCCAGCAGTGACAGGGGCAATCAGCCCCAGCATTTT. The chain carries TRBV2 and TRBJ1-5; D possibly corresponds to TRBD1 (5 bases). CDR3 length equals 13 residues. Germline V gives CDR1 SNHLY, CDR2 FYNNEI. V was clipped by 3 bases and J by 2 bases, with 5 bases between them.

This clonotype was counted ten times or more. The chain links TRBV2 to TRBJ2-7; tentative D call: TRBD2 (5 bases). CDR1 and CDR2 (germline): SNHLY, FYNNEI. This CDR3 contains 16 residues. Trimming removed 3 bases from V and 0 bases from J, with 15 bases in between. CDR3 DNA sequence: TGTGCCAGCAGTGATTTCGAGGGAACAAGCTCCTACGAGCAGTACTTC. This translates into CASSDFEGTSSYEQYF.